Below are 2 T cell receptor beta chains sequenced from a single sample in a study of post-analysis software for immune sequencing data. No antigen is known for these receptors. Overall study results and limits: In patients, TRBV5-6, TRBV5-1 and TRBV20-1 belonged to roughly 5 TRBV segments found more frequently than in controls.

The authors incorporated unique molecular identifiers into the TCR beta cDNA libraries. One entry per CDR3 protein, called by TCRdb with MiXCR from the PCR reads. The sample lists hundreds of thousands of distinct CDR3 sequences, about 40% occurring once. Sequencing input: blood. The receptors derive from a girl aged 10 to 17 with multiple sclerosis.

This chain connects TRBV5-1 to TRBJ2-1; 7 bases are shared with TRBD1. The CDR3 totals 12 residues. The germline gives CDR1 SGHRS, CDR2 YFSETQ. J gave up 10 bases and V 0 bases, and 1 base lay outside the gene matches. CDR3: CASSLGTGEQFF. The CDR3, as DNA: TGCGCCAGCAGCTTGGGGACAGGCGAGCAGTTCTTC.

This clonotype was counted only a few times. V usage is TRBV7-9 and J usage is TRBJ1-2, with TRBD1 matching over 8 bases. V lost 2 bases and J lost 8; bases outside the gene matches: 10. CDR3 length: 15 amino acids. The germline gives CDR1 SEHNR, CDR2 FQNEAQ (reference sequence). CDR3 sequence (DNA): TGTGCCAGCAGCTTACCCGGGACAGGTCCTGGGGGCTACACCTTC. The encoded protein is CASSLPGTGPGGYTF.